This T cell receptor (beta chain) was documented in a study of post-analysis software for immune sequencing data. Findings and limits, study-wide: TRBV5-6, TRBV5-1 and TRBV20-1 were among a few TRBV segments more frequent in patients than controls. Relative to controls, patients with multiple sclerosis showed significantly lower normalized Chao1 diversity.

TCR beta cDNA libraries included unique molecular identifiers. The source material, about 0.9 to 10 million T cells, gave rise to roughly 0.5 million cDNA molecules. TCRdb analysed the PCR reads with MiXCR anew, one entry per CDR3 protein. The sample has 150,000 to 200,000 distinct CDR3 sequences, 36% seen once. This CDR3 region has 16 residues. The germline V gene encodes CDR1 SGHRS and CDR2 YFSETQ. With 1 base removed from V and 1 base from J, the gap between germline ends came to 14 bases. As regards this clonotype: Its antigen remains unknown.

The V call is TRBV5-1, the J call TRBJ1-2; D gene uncertain. The clonotype was recovered from a girl aged 10-17 years with multiple sclerosis. Material: blood, obtained after autologous hematopoietic stem cell transplantation. The CDR3 is CASSLRTQAFNYGYTF. In DNA, the CDR3 is TGCGCCAGCAGCTTGAGGACGCAGGCCTTTAACTATGGCTACACCTTC.